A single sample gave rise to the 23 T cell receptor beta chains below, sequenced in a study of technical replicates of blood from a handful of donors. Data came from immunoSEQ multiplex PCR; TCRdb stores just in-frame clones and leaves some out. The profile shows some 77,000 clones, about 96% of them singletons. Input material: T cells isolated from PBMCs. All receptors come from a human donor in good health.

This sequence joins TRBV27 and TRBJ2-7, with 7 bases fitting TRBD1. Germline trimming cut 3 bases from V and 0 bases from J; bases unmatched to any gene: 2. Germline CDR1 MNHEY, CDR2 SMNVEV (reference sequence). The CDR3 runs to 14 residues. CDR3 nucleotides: TGTGCCAGCAGTTTCGGGGACAGCTCCTACGAGCAGTACTTC. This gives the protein CASSFGDSSYEQYF.

In DNA, the CDR3 is TGTGCCAGCAGTTTCGTGGGAGAGGCCTACGAGCAGTACTTC. It yields the protein CASSFVGEAYEQYF. The gene calls are TRBV6-5 and TRBJ2-7; a weak D match, TRBD2 (5 bases). Trimming removed 4 bases at V and 2 bases at J, with 12 bases between. There are 14 residues in the CDR3. CDR1 is MNHEY, CDR2 SVGAGI, per germline.

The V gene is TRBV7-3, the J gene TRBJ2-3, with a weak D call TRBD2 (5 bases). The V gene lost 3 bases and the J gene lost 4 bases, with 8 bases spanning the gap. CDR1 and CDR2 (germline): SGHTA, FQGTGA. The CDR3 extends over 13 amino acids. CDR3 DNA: TGTGCCAGCAGCTTTCACGGGGCAGATACGCAGTATTTT. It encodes CASSFHGADTQYF. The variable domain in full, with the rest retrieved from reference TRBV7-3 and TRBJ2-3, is GAGVSQTPSNKVTEKGKYVELRCDPISGHTALYWYRQSLGQGPEFLIYFQGTGAADDSGLPNDRFFAVRPEGSVSTLKIQRTERGDSAVYLCASSFHGADTQYFGPGTRLTVL.

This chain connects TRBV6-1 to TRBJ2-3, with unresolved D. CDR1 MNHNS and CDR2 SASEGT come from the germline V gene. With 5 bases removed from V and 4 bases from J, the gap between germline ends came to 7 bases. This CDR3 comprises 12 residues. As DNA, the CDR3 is TGTGCCAGCAGTTTAGCCGCAGATACGCAGTATTTT. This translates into CASSLAADTQYF.

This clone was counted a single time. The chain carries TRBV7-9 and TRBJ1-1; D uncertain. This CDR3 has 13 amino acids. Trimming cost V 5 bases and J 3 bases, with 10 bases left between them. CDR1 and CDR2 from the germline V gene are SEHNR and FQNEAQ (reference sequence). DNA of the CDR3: TGTGCCAGCAGCAAATTAGAGGACACTGAAGCTTTCTTT. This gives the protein CASSKLEDTEAFF.

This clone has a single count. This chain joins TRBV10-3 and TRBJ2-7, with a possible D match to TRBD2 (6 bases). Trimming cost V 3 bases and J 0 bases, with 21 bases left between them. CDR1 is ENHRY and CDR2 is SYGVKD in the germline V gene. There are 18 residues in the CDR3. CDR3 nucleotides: TGTGCCATCAGTGATTTAAAACGGGGAGGTCATAGCTCCTACGAGCAGTACTTC. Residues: CAISDLKRGGHSSYEQYF.

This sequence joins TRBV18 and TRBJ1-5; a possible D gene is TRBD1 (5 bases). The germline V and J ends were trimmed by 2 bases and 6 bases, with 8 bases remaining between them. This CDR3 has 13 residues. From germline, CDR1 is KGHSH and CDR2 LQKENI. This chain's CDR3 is CASSPSGGQPQHF. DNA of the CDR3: TGTGCCAGCTCACCATCGGGGGGTCAGCCCCAGCATTTT.

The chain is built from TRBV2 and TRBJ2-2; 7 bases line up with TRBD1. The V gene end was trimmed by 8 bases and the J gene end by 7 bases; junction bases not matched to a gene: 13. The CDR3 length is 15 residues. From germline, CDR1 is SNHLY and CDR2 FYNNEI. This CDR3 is CASPPRGTEGGELFF. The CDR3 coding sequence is TGTGCCAGCCCCCCAAGGGGGACAGAAGGCGGGGAGCTGTTTTTT.

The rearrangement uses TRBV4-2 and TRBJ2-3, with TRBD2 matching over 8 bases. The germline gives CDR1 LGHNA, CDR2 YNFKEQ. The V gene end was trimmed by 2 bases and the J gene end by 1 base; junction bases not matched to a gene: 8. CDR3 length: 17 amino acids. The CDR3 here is CASSQQTSGWGTDTQYF. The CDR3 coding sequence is TGTGCCAGCAGCCAACAAACTAGCGGTTGGGGCACAGATACGCAGTATTTT.

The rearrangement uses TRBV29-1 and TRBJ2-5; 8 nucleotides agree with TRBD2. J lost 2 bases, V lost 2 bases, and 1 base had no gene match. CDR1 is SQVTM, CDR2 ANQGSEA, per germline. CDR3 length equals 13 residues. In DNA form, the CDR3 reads TGCAGCGTTGAATCGGGGGGGCAAGAGACCCAGTACTTC. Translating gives CSVESGGQETQYF.

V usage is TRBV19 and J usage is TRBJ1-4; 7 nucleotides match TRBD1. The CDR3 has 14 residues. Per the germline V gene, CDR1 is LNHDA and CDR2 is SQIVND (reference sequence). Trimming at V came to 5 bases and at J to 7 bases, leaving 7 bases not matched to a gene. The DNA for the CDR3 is TGTGCCAGTAGTGGACAGGAGTCGAGTGAAAAACTGTTTTTT. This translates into CASSGQESSEKLFF.

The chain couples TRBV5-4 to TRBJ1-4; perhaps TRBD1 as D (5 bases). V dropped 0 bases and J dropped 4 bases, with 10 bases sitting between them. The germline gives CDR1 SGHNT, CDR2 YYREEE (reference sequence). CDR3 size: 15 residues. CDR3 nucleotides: TGTGCCAGCAGCTTGGAGGCAGGGTTTAATGAAAAACTGTTTTTT. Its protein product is CASSLEAGFNEKLFF. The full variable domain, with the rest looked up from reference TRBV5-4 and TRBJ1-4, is ETGVTQSPTHLIKTRGQQVTLRCSSQSGHNTVSWYQQALGQGPQFIFQYYREEENGRGNFPPRFSGLQFPNYSSELNVNALELDDSALYLCASSLEAGFNEKLFFGSGTQLSVL.

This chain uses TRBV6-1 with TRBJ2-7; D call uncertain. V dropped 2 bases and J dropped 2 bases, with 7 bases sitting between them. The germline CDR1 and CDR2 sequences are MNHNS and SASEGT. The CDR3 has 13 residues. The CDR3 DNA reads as TGTGCCAGCAGTGAATTGGCAGCCTACGAGCAGTACTTC. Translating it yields CASSELAAYEQYF.

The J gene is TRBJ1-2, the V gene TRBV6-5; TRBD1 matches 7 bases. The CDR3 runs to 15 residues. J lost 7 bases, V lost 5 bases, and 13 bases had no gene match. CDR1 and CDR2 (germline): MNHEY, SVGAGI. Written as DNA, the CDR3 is TGTGCCAGCAGTGCGACTTACAGGGGAGACCCTGGCTACACCTTC. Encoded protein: CASSATYRGDPGYTF.

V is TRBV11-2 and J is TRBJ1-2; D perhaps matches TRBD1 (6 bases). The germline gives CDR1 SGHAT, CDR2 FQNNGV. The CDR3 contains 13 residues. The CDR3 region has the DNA TGTGCGAGCGCGGGGGGGCCTAGCTATGGCTACACCTTC. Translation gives CASAGGPSYGYTF.

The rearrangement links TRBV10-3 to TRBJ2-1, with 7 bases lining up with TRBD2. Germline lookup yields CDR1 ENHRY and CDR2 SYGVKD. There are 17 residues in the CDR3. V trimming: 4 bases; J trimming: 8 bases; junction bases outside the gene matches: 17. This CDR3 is CAISASPLAATKDEQFF. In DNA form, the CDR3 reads TGTGCCATCAGTGCGTCCCCCCTAGCGGCGACGAAGGATGAGCAGTTCTTC.

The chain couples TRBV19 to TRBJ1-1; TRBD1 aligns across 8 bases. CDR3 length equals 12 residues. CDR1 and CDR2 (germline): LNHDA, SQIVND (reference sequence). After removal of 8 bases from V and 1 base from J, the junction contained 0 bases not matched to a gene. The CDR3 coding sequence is TGTGCCAGTGACAGGGGGAACACTGAAGCTTTCTTT. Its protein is CASDRGNTEAFF.

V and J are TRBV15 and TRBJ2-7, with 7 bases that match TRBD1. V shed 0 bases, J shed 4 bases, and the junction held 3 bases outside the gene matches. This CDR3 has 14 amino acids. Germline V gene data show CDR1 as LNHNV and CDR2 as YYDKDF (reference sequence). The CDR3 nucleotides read TGTGCCACCAGCAGAGATAGGGGGCCATACGAGCAGTACTTC. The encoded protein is CATSRDRGPYEQYF.

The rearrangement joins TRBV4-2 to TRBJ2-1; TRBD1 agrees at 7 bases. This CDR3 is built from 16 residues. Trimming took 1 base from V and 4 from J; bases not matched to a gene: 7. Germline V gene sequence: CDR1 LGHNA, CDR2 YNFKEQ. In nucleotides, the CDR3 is TGTGCCAGCAGCCAAGTTCCGGGACAGACATACAATGAGCAGTTCTTC. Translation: CASSQVPGQTYNEQFF.

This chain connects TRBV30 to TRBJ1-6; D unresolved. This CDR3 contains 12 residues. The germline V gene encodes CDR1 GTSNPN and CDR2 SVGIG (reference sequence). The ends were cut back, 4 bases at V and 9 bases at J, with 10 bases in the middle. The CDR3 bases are TGTGCCTGGACCAGGTTAGGTTCACCCCTCCACTTT. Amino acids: CAWTRLGSPLHF.

Here the CDR3 DNA reads TGTGCCAGTAGTAACAGGTCCCTAGGGGCCAACGTCCTGACTTTC. Its protein is CASSNRSLGANVLTF. The gene calls are TRBV19 and TRBJ2-6; possible D gene TRBD1, 5 bases. Germline values: CDR1 LNHDA, CDR2 SQIVND (reference sequence). CDR3 length equals 15 residues. Trimming took 4 bases from V and 4 from J, leaving 11 bases between them.

In DNA form, the CDR3 reads TGTGCCAGCAGTTTAGTAGGTTCCGGAGCTAACTATGGCTACACCTTC. Its protein is CASSLVGSGANYGYTF. The V and J genes are TRBV27 and TRBJ1-2; D gene uncertain. Germline values: CDR1 MNHEY, CDR2 SMNVEV (reference sequence). V was cut by 2 bases and J by 0 bases, with 13 bases left in between. The CDR3 spans 16 residues.

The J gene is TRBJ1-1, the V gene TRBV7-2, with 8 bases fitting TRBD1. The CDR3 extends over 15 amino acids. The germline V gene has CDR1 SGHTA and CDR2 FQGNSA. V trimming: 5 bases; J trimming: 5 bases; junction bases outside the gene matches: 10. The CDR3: CASSPGDRGWTEAFF. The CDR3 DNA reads TGTGCCAGCAGCCCGGGAGACAGGGGATGGACTGAAGCTTTCTTT.